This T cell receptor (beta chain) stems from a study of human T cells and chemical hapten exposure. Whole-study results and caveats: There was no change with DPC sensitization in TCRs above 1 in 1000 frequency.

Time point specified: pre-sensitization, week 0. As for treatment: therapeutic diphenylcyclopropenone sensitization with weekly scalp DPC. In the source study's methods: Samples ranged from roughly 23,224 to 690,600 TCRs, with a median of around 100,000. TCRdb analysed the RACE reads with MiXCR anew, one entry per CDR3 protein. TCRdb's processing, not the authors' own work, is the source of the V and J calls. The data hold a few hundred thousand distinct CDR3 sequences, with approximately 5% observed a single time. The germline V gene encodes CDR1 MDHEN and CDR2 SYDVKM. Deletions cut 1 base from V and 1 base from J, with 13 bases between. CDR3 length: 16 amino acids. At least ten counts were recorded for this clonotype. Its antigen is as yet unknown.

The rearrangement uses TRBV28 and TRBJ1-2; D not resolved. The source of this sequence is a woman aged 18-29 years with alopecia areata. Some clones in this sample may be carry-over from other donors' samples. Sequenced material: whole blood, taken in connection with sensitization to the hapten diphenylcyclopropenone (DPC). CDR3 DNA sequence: TGTGCCAGCAGTTTATCCGGCCGCGGGATTAACTATGGCTACACCTTC. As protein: CASSLSGRGINYGYTF.